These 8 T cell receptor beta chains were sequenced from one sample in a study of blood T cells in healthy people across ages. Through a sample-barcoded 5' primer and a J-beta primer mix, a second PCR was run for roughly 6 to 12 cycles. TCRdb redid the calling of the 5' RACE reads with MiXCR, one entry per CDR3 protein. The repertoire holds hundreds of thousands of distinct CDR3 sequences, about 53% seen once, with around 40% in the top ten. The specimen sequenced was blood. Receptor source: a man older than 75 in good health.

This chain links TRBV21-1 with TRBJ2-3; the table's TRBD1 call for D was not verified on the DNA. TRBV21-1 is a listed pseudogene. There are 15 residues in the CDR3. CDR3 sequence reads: CASSKGAGHHRYAYF. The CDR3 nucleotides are TGTGCCAGCAGCAAAGGGGCAGGGCACCACAGATACGCGTATTTT.

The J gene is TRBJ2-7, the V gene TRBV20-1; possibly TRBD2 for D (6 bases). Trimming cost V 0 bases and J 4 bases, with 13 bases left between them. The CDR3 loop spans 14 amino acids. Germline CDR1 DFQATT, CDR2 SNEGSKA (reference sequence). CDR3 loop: CSARDLAVGYEQYF. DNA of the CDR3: TGCAGTGCTAGAGATTTAGCGGTGGGTTACGAGCAGTACTTC.

The CDR3 loop is CATSDLPRSSESQETQYF. In nucleotides, the CDR3 is TGTGCCACCAGTGATTTGCCCCGAAGTAGCGAAAGCCAAGAGACCCAGTACTTC. The J gene is TRBJ2-5, the V gene TRBV24-1; perhaps TRBD2 as D (5 bases). Trimming cost V 0 bases and J 1 base, with 17 bases left between them. Germline V lookup: CDR1 KGHDR, CDR2 SFDVKD. This CDR3 has 18 residues.

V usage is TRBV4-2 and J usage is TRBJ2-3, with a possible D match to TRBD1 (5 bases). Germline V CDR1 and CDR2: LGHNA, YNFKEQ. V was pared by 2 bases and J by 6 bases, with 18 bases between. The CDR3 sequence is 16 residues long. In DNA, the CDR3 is TGTGCCAGCAGCCAAAGATCCCAGGCAGGGTACGATACGCAGTATTTT. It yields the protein CASSQRSQAGYDTQYF.

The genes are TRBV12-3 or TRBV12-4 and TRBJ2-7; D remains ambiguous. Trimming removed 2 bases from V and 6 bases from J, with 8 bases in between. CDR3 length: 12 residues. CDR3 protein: CASSLTRSEQYF. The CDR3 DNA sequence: TGTGCCAGCAGTTTAACCAGGAGCGAGCAGTACTTC.

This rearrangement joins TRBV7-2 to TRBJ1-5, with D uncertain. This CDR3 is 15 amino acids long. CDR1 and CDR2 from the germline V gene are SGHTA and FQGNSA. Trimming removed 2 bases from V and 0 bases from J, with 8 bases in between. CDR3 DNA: TGTGCCAGCAGCTTAACGGTCAATAGCAATCAGCCCCAGCATTTT. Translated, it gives CASSLTVNSNQPQHF. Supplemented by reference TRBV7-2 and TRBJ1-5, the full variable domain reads GAGVSQSPSNKVTEKGKDVELRCDPISGHTALYWYRQSLGQGLEFLIYFQGNSAPDKSGLPSDRFSAERTGGSVSTLTIQRTQQEDSAVYLCASSLTVNSNQPQHFGDGTRLSIL.

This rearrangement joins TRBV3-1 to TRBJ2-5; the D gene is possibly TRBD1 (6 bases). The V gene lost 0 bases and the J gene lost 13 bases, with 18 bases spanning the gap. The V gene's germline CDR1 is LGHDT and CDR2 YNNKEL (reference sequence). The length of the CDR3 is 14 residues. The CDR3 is CASSQDRLQGDSYF. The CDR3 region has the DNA TGTGCCAGCAGCCAAGATCGATTACAGGGCGATTCGTACTTC.

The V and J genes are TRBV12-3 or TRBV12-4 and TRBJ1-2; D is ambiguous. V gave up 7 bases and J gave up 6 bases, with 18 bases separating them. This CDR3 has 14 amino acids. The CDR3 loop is CASNGPPRWDGYTF. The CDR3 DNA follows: TGTGCCAGCAACGGGCCTCCCCGATGGGATGGCTACACCTTC.